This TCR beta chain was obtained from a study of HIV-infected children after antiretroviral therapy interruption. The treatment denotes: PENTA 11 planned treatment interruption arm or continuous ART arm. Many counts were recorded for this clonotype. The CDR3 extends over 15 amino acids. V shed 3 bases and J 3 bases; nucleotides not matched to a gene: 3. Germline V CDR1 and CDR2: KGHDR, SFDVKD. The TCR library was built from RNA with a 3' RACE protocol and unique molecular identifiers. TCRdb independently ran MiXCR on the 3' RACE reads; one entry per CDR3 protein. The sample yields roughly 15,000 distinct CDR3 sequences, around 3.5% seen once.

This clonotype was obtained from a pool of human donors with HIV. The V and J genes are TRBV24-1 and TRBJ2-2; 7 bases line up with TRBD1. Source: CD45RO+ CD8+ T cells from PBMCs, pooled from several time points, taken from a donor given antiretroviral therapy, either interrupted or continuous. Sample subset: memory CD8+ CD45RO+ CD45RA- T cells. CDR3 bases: TGTGCCACCAGTGATAAGGGGGCAGACACCGGGGAGCTGTTTTTT. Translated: CATSDKGADTGELFF.